This T cell receptor (beta chain) was identified in a study of T cells in Graves' hyperthyroidism and ophthalmopathy. Regarding the study as a whole: Classification by a 13 V-J model distinguished ophthalmopathy from stable hyperthyroidism. Most thyroid clonotypes expanded above 0.001 were also detected in blood.

Over 9 ml of fresh peripheral blood supplied the PBMCs. It was RNA transcripts that yielded the amplified TCR beta CDR3 regions. HTBI primers were employed in a first-round RT-PCR of the TCR CDR3. MiXCR, applied by TCRdb to the multiplex PCR reads, yields one record per CDR3 protein. The repertoire holds 450,000 to 550,000 distinct CDR3 sequences, with approximately 24% as singletons. About this clonotype itself: Its antigen is unknown.

What was sequenced was blood. This clonotype originated in a woman younger than 45 with Graves' ophthalmopathy.

The DNA for the CDR3 is TGTGCCCGGACTAGCGGGGGCGCCGGGGAGCTGTTTTTT. It encodes CARTSGGAGELFF. V usage is TRBV30 and J usage is TRBJ2-2, with 13 bases identical to TRBD2. Germline loops: CDR1 GTSNPN, CDR2 SVGIG (reference sequence). V lost 8 bases and J lost 6; bases outside the gene matches: 3. The CDR3 sequence is 13 residues long.